This T cell receptor (beta chain) was sequenced during a study of blood T cell repertoires in COVID-19. Looking at the study overall: Samples representing acute and convalescent COVID-19 were sourced from the United States, Italy and Spain. PBMCs, B-cell-depleted T cells, or T cells provided the cDNA or gDNA that made up the material.

Profiled with immunoSEQ multiplex PCR; TCRdb holds only in-frame clones, not every one. The sample carries 90,000 to 150,000 clones, 80% to 90% recorded once. Trimming took 2 bases from V and 1 from J, leaving 7 bases between them. Germline values: CDR1 SGHRS, CDR2 YFSETQ. The CDR3 covers 15 residues. The source material was peripheral blood. This receptor was identified in a human donor in a cohort sampled during active COVID-19. The chain joins TRBV5-1 to TRBJ2-6; D is unresolved. The CDR3 region has the DNA TGCGCCAGCAGCTTAGCCACTTCTGGGGCCAACGTCCTGACTTTC. It yields the protein CASSLATSGANVLTF.